This TCR beta chain is drawn from a study of CXCR3-negative and CXCR3-positive naive CD8 T cells. UMI-labeled 5' RACE TRB cDNA libraries were prepared from the cells. TCRdb re-called the 5' RACE reads and gives one entry per CDR3 protein, without DNA. The sample includes 90,000 to 150,000 distinct CDR3 sequences. Of note for this clonotype: Its antigen is currently unknown.

Whole-study findings and limits: TRB CDR3s of CXCR3-positive naive cells were more hydrophobic than those of CXCR3-negative naive cells. With respect to TRBV-TRBJ usage, naive CXCR3-negative and CXCR3-positive cells were similar; memory differed.

CDR3 length: 15 residues. CDR1 and CDR2 (germline): SQVTM, ANQGSEA. By phenotype, naive CD8+ T cells were CD45RO-CCR7+CD27+CD95-. The J gene is TRBJ2-5, the V gene TRBV29-1; TCRdb names TRBD1, which stays unverified in the absence of DNA. The sample consisted of naive CXCR3+ CD8+ T cells from blood. The sample's subset: CD45RO-CCR7+CD27+CD95- naive CD8+ T cells expressing CXCR3 (TNR3+). This receptor was taken from a human donor in good health. Some clones in this sample may be carry-over from other donors' samples. CDR3 protein: CSVGPRGRLQETQYF.